Ten or more counts support the clone carrying this TCR beta chain. This CDR3 has 14 residues. V was pared by 8 bases and J by 6 bases, with 9 bases of the junction left unmatched. MiXCR, run by TCRdb on the 5' RACE reads, gives a single entry per CDR3 protein. The table records approximately 230,000 distinct CDR3 sequences, approximately 7.1% of them present only once. This sample stems from a study of identical twins. These same data were also listed under a study on T cells expressing NK-cell markers.

This clonotype originated in a woman under 30 in good health. Sequencing was performed on CD8+ T cells sorted from blood. The chain employs TRBV12-3 or TRBV12-4 and TRBJ2-2; 7 bases are a match to TRBD2. Here the CDR3 DNA reads TGTGCCAGCTCGGTCAGCGGGGAGGCCGGGGAGCTGTTTTTT. It yields the protein CASSVSGEAGELFF.